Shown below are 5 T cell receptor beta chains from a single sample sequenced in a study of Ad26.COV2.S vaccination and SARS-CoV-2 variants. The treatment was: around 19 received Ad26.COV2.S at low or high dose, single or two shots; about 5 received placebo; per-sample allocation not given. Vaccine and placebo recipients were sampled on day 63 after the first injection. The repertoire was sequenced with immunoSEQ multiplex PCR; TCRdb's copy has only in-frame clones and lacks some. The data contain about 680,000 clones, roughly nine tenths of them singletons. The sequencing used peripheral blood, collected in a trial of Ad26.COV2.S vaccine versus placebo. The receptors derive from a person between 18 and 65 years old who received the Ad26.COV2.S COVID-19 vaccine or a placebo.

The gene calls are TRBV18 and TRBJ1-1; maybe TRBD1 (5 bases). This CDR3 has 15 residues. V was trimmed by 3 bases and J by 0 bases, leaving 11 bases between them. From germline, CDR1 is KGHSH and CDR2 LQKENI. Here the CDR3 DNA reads TGTGCCAGCTCACCGAGACAGTTGATGAACACTGAAGCTTTCTTT. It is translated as CASSPRQLMNTEAFF.

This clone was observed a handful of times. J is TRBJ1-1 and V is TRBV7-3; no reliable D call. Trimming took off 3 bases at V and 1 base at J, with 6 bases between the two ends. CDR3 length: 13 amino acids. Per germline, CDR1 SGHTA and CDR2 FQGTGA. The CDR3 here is CASSFRPNTEAFF. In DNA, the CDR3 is TGTGCCAGCAGCTTCCGCCCGAACACTGAAGCTTTCTTT.

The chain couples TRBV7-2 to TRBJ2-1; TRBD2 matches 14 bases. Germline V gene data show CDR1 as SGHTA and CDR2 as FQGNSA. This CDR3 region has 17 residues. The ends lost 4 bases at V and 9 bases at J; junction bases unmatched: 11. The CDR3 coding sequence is TGTGCCAGCAGCTCCGGGACTAGCGGGAGAAGACAGGGTGAGCAGTTCTTC. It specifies CASSSGTSGRRQGEQFF.

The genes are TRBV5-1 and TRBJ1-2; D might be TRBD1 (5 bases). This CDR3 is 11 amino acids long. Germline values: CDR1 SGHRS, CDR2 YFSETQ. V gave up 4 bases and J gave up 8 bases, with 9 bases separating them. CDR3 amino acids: CASSPGSGYTF. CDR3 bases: TGCGCCAGCAGCCCAGGGTCGGGCTACACCTTC.

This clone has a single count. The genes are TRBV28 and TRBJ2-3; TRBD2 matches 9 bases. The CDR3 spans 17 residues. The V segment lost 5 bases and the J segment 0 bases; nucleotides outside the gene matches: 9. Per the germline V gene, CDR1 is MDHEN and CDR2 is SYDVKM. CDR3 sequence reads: CASSPGTSPHSTDTQYF. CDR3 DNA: TGTGCCAGCAGTCCGGGGACTAGCCCCCATAGCACAGATACGCAGTATTTT. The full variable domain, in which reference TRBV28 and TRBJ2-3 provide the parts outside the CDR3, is DVKVTQSSRYLVKRTGEKVFLECVQDMDHENMFWYRQDPGLGLRLIYFSYDVKMKEKGDIPEGYSVSREKKERFSLILESASTNQTSMYLCASSPGTSPHSTDTQYFGPGTRLTVL.